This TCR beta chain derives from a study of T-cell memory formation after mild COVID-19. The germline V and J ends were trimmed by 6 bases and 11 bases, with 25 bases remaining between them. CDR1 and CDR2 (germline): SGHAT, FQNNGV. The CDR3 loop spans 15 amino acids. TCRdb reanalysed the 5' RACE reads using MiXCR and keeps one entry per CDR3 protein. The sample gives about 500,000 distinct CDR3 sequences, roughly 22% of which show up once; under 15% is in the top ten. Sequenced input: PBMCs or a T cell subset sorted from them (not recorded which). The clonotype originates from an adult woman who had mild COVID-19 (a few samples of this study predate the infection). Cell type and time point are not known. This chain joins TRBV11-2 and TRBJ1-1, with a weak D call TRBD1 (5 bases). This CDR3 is CASSHNGGDLTVAFF. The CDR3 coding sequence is TGTGCCAGCAGTCATAACGGGGGGGACCTTACCGTGGCTTTCTTT. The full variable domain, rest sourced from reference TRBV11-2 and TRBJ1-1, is EAGVAQSPRYKIIEKRQSVAFWCNPISGHATLYWYQQILGQGPKLLIQFQNNGVVDDSQLPKDRFSAERLKGVDSTLKIQPAKLEDSAVYLCASSHNGGDLTVAFFGQGTRLTVV.